Presented here are 11 T cell receptor beta chains from one specimen sequenced in a study of T-cell memory formation after mild COVID-19. TCRdb called the 5' RACE reads again in MiXCR, with one record for every CDR3 protein. This table holds under 550,000 distinct CDR3 sequences, about 20% found once. Sequenced input: PBMCs or a T cell subset sorted from them (not recorded which). These receptors were collected from a man aged 18 to 29 who had mild COVID-19 (a few samples of this study predate the infection). Cell type and time point are not known.

This clonotype has more than one count but fewer than ten. Here the CDR3 DNA reads TGTGCCAGCAGTCTTACTGTGGTGGAGACCCAGTACTTC. This gives the protein CASSLTVVETQYF. The chain has TRBV27 and TRBJ2-5; D unclear. This CDR3 is 13 amino acids long. The germline V gene has CDR1 MNHEY and CDR2 SMNVEV (reference sequence). V lost 5 bases and J 5 bases, leaving 12 bases between the germline ends.

The rearrangement joins TRBV12-3 or TRBV12-4 to TRBJ2-7, with TRBD1 as a possible D gene (6 bases). The V and J ends lost 6 bases and 1 base respectively, with 16 bases between them. This CDR3 is built from 15 residues. The CDR3 nucleotides are TGTGCCAGCAGCCGCCCCGGGACAACTTCCTACGAGCAGTACTTC. It codes for CASSRPGTTSYEQYF.

This clonotype was found a few times. The rearrangement uses TRBV20-1 and TRBJ2-3, with D uncertain. This CDR3 comprises 14 residues. CDR1 DFQATT and CDR2 SNEGSKA come from the germline V gene (reference sequence). V dropped 5 bases and J dropped 5 bases, with 17 bases sitting between them. Here the CDR3 DNA reads TGCAGTGCTCTCAAATCAGGCGGCCAAGATACGCAGTATTTT. It encodes CSALKSGGQDTQYF.

This clonotype has a handful of counts. The chain carries TRBV24-1 and TRBJ1-1, with D maybe TRBD1 (5 bases). Trimming pared 5 bases from V and 11 bases from J, leaving 14 bases between. CDR1 and CDR2 (germline): KGHDR, SFDVKD. This CDR3 comprises 12 residues. The CDR3 DNA is TGTGCCACCAGTGCCGACAGCGAAGAGGCTTTCTTT. The encoded protein is CATSADSEEAFF.

This clonotype was recorded a few times. CDR3 loop: CASSVGDSSYEQYF. The CDR3 DNA reads as TGCGCCAGCAGCGTAGGGGACAGCTCCTACGAGCAGTACTTC. The J gene is TRBJ2-7, the V gene TRBV5-1; 7 bases are a match to TRBD1. The CDR3 spans 14 residues. The J segment lost 0 bases and the V segment lost 4 bases, leaving 4 bases of the junction unmatched. CDR1 and CDR2 from the germline V gene are SGHRS and YFSETQ.

This chain connects TRBV28 to TRBJ2-3; D is unresolved. This CDR3 has 13 residues. The V end lost 7 bases, the J end lost 1 base, and 9 bases lay between the germline ends. The germline V gene encodes CDR1 MDHEN and CDR2 SYDVKM. This CDR3 is CASTTSGTDTQYF. The DNA for the CDR3 is TGTGCCAGCACCACATCGGGCACAGATACGCAGTATTTT.

The chain recombines TRBV12-3 or TRBV12-4 with TRBJ1-2; no clear D. CDR3 length: 12 amino acids. V was pared by 3 bases and J by 6 bases, with 8 bases between. CDR3 loop: CASSFTLDGYTF. Here the CDR3 DNA reads TGTGCCAGCAGTTTTACCTTAGATGGCTACACCTTC.

This clonotype was seen more than once but under ten times. This sequence joins TRBV7-9 and TRBJ2-2; TRBD1 aligns across 7 bases. The CDR3 is 18 residues long. The V gene's germline CDR1 is SEHNR and CDR2 FQNEAQ (reference sequence). J was trimmed by 6 bases and V by 6 bases; bases with no gene match: 19. CDR3 in DNA: TGTGCCAGCAGTCACACGACAGGGAAGAGGCGTACCGCCGGGGAGCTGTTTTTT. Protein sequence: CASSHTTGKRRTAGELFF.

The chain has TRBV28 and TRBJ2-2; 8 bases fit TRBD2. With V trimmed by 6 bases and J by 0 bases, 3 bases remained unmatched. The germline gives CDR1 MDHEN, CDR2 SYDVKM. CDR3 length: 15 residues. The CDR3 here is CASRVGGANTGELFF. CDR3 DNA sequence: TGTGCCAGCAGGGTCGGGGGGGCGAACACCGGGGAGCTGTTTTTT.

The chain uses TRBV6-5 and TRBJ1-5; D is unresolved. Germline V gene lookup returns CDR1 MNHEY and CDR2 SVGAGI. CDR3 length: 14 amino acids. Trimming removed 8 bases at V and 4 bases at J, with 15 bases between. The chain's CDR3 is CASAKTSFNQPQHF. The DNA of the CDR3 is TGTGCCAGCGCGAAGACCAGTTTTAATCAGCCCCAGCATTTT.

V and J are TRBV3-1 and TRBJ1-6; D is unclear. The germline CDR1 and CDR2 sequences are LGHDT and YNNKEL (reference sequence). Trimming pared 4 bases from V and 3 bases from J, leaving 13 bases between. The CDR3 totals 16 residues. The CDR3 DNA follows: TGTGCCAGCAGCCTCGGAGGACCGGGCTATAATTCACCCCTCCACTTT. Its translation: CASSLGGPGYNSPLHF.